This TCR beta chain emerged from a study of blood T cell repertoires in COVID-19. Study as a whole: COVID-19 samples collected from the United States, Italy and Spain covered acute and convalescent phases.

Generated by immunoSEQ multiplex PCR, the TCRdb table keeps only in-frame clones and is missing some. The sample carries approximately 260,000 clones, approximately 89% recorded once. This CDR3 contains 14 residues. Germline V lookup: CDR1 MNHEY, CDR2 SVGAGI. V was pared by 0 bases and J by 2 bases, with 8 bases between. The V call is TRBV6-5, the J call TRBJ2-7; possible D gene TRBD1, 5 bases. Sequencing was carried out using peripheral blood. This sequence was found in a woman in her 70s with COVID-19, enrolled during active disease. DNA for the CDR3: TGTGCCAGCAGTTACTCCAGGGCCGCCTACGAGCAGTACTTC. Residues: CASSYSRAAYEQYF.